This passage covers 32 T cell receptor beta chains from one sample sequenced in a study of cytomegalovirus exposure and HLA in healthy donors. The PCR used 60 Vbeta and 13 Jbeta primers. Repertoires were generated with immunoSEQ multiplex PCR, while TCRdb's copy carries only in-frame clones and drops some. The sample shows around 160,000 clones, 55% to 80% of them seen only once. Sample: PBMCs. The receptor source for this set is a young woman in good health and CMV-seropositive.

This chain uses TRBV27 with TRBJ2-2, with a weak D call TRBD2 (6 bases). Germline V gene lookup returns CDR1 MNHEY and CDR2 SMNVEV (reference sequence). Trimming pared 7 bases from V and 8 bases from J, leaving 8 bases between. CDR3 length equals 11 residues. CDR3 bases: TGTGCCAGCACCGGGGGTGGGGAGCTGTTTTTT. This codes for CASTGGGELFF.

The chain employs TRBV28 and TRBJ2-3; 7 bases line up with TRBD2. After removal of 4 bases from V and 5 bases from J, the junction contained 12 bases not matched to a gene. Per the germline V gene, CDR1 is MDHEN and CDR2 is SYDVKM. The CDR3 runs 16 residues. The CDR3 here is CASSSSPSGGIDTQYF. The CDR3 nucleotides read TGTGCCAGCAGTTCCTCACCTAGCGGAGGGATAGATACGCAGTATTTT.

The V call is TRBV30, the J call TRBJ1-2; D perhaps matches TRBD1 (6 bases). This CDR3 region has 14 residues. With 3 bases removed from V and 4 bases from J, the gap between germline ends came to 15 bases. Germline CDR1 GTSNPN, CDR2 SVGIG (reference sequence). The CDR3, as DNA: TGTGCCTGGAGGGCGGACAGTCTTCTCTATGGCTACACCTTC. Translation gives CAWRADSLLYGYTF.

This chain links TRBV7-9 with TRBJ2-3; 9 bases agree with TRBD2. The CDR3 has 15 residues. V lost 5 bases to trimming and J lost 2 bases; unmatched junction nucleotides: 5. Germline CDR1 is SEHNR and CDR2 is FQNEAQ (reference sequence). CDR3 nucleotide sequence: TGTGCCAGCAGCCCGGGACTAGCTAACACAGATACGCAGTATTTT. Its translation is CASSPGLANTDTQYF. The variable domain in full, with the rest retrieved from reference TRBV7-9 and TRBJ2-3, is DTGVSQNPRHKITKRGQNVTFRCDPISEHNRLYWYRQTLGQGPEFLTYFQNEAQLEKSRLLSDRFSAERPKGSFSTLEIQRTEQGDSAMYLCASSPGLANTDTQYFGPGTRLTVL.

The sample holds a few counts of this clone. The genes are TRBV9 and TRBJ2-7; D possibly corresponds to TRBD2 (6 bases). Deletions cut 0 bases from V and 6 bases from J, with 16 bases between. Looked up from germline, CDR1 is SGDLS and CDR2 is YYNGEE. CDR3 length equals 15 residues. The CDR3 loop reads CASSVGGGNPPEQYF. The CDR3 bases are TGTGCCAGCAGCGTAGGAGGCGGGAACCCACCCGAGCAGTACTTC. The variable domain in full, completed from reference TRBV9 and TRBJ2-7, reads DSGVTQTPKHLITATGQRVTLRCSPRSGDLSVYWYQQSLDQGLQFLIQYYNGEERAKGNILERFSAQQFPDLHSELNLSSLELGDSALYFCASSVGGGNPPEQYFGPGTRLTVT.

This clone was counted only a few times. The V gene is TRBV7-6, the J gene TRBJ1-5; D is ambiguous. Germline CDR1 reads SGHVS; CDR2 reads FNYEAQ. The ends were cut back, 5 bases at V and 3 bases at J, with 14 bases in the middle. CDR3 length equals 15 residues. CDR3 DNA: TGTGCCAGCAGCCTCCTCCCGGAGGTCAATCAGCCCCAGCATTTT. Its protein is CASSLLPEVNQPQHF.

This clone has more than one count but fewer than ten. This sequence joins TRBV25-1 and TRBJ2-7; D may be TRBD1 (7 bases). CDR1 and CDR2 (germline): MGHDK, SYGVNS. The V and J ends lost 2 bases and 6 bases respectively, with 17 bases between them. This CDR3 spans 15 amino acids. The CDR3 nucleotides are TGTGCCAGCAGTGAAACCGGGACAGCGGGTCGCGAGCAGTACTTC. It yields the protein CASSETGTAGREQYF.

The CDR3 loop is CATRTSGRYEQYF. The CDR3 bases are TGTGCCACCCGGACTAGCGGGAGGTACGAGCAGTACTTC. The gene calls are TRBV27 and TRBJ2-7, with 14 bases that match TRBD2. The CDR3 runs 13 residues. Germline CDR1 reads MNHEY; CDR2 reads SMNVEV (reference sequence). J lost 4 bases, V lost 10 bases, and 3 bases had no gene match.

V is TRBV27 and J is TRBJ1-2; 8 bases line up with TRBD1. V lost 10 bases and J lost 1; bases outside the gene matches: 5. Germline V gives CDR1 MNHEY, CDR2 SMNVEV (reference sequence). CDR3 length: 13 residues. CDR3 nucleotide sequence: TGTGCCACTTTAGACAGGGGTAACTATGGCTACACCTTC. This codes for CATLDRGNYGYTF.

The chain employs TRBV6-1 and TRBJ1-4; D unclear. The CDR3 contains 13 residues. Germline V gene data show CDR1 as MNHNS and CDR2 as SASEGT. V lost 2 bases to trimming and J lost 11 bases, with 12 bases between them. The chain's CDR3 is CASSERVGVKLFF. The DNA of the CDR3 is TGTGCCAGCAGTGAACGGGTGGGAGTGAAACTGTTTTTT.

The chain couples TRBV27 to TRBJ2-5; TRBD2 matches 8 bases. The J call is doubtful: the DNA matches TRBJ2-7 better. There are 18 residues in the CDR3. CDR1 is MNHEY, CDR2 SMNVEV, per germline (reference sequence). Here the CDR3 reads CASRLTGGTFAGGYEQYF. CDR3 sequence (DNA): TGTGCCAGCAGGCTGACAGGAGGGACTTTCGCGGGGGGATACGAGCAGTACTTC.

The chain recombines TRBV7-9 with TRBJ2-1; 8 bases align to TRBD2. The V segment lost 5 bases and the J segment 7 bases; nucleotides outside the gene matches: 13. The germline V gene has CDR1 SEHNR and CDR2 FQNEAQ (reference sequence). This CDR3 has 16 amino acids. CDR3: CASSRPALAGPNEQFF. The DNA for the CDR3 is TGTGCCAGCAGCCGTCCCGCCCTAGCGGGCCCTAATGAGCAGTTCTTC.

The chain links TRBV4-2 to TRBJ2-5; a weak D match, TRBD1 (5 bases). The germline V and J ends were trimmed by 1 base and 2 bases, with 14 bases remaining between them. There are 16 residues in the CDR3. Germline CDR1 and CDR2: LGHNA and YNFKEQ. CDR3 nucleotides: TGTGCCAGCAGCCAAGTATATGGAGACAGACAAGAGACCCAGTACTTC. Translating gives CASSQVYGDRQETQYF.

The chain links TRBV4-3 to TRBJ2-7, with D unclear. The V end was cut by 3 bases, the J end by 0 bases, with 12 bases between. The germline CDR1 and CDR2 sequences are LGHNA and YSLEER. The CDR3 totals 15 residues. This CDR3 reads CASSHDRVGSYEQYF. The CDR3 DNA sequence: TGCGCCAGCAGCCACGACCGGGTCGGCTCCTACGAGCAGTACTTC.

CDR3 in amino acids: CASSPRGLNTGELFF. The DNA of the CDR3 is TGTGCCAGCAGCCCCAGGGGGCTGAACACCGGGGAGCTGTTTTTT. This chain connects TRBV5-4 to TRBJ2-2; 8 positions agree with TRBD1. J lost 1 base, V lost 4 bases, and 3 bases had no gene match. There are 15 residues in the CDR3. In germline, CDR1 is SGHNT, CDR2 YYREEE (reference sequence).

CDR3 sequence reads: CASSLQGYSGYTF. DNA for the CDR3: TGTGCCAGCAGCCTACAGGGTTATTCTGGCTACACCTTC. This chain connects TRBV14 to TRBJ1-2, with D maybe TRBD1 (6 bases). V was cut by 4 bases and J by 7 bases, with 13 bases left in between. CDR3 length equals 13 residues. Per the germline V gene, CDR1 is SGHDN and CDR2 is FVKESK.

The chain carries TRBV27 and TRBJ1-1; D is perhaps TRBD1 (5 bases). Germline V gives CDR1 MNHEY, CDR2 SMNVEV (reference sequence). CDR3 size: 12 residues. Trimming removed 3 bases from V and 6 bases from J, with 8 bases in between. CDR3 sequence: CASSFWGAEAFF. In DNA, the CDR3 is TGTGCCAGCAGTTTCTGGGGGGCTGAAGCTTTCTTT.

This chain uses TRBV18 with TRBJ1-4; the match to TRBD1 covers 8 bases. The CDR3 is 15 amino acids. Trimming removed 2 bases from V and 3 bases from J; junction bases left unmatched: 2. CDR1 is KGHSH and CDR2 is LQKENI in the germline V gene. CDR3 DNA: TGTGCCAGCTCACCAATGGACAGGGCTAATGAAAAACTGTTTTTT. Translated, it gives CASSPMDRANEKLFF.

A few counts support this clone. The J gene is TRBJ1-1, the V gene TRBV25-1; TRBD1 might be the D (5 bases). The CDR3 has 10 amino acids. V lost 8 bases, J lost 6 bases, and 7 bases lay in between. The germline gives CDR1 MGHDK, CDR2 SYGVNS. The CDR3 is CASGAAEAFF. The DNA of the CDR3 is TGTGCCAGCGGGGCCGCTGAAGCTTTCTTT.

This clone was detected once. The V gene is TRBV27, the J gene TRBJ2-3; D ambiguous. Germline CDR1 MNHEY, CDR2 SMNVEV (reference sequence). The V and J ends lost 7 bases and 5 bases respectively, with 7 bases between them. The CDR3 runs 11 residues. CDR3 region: CASTRGDTQYF. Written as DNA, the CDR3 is TGTGCCAGCACCCGAGGAGATACGCAGTATTTT.

CDR3 in amino acids: CAWSGQGDGELFF. The DNA for the CDR3 is TGTGCCTGGAGTGGACAGGGTGACGGGGAGCTGTTTTTT. This chain uses TRBV30 with TRBJ2-2; TRBD1 matches at 7 bases. This CDR3 comprises 13 residues. From germline, CDR1 is GTSNPN and CDR2 SVGIG (reference sequence). V dropped 1 base and J dropped 7; count of bases not matched to a gene: 3.

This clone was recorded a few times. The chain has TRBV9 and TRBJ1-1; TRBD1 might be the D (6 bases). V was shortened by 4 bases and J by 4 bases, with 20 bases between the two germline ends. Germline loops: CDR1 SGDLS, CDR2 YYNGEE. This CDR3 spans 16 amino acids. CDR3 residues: CASSPFGGAPSTEAFF. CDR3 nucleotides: TGTGCCAGCAGCCCCTTTGGGGGGGCCCCTTCCACTGAAGCTTTCTTT.

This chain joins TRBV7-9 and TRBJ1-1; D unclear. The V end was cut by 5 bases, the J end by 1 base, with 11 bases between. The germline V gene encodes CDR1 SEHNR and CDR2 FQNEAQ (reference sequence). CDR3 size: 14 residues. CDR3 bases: TGTGCCAGCAGCCCTGATAGTCCGAACACTGAAGCTTTCTTT. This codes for CASSPDSPNTEAFF.

The CDR3 DNA is TGTGCCAGCAGCTTAGTATACGAGCAGTACTTC. The encoded protein is CASSLVYEQYF. This sequence joins TRBV7-2 and TRBJ2-7; D is unresolved. CDR3 length: 11 residues. V dropped 1 base and J dropped 4 bases, with 2 bases sitting between them. Germline assignment: CDR1 SGHTA and CDR2 FQGNSA.

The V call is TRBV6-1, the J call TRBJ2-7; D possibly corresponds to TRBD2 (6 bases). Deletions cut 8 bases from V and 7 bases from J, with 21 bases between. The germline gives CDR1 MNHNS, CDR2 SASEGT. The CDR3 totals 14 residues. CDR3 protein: CASPENGLRGEQYF. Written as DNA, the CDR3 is TGTGCCAGCCCCGAAAATGGCCTCCGGGGGGAGCAGTACTTC.

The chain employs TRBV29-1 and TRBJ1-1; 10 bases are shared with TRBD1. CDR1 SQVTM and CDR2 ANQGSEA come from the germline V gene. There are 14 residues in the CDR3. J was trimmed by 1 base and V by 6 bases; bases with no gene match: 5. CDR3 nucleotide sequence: TGCAGCGTGGCTCGGGACAGGGGGAACACTGAAGCTTTCTTT. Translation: CSVARDRGNTEAFF.

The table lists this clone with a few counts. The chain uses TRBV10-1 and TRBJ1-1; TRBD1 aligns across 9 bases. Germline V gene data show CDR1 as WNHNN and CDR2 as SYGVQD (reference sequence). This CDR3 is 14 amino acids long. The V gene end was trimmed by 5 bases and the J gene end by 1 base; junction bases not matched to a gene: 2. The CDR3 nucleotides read TGCGCCAGCAGTAACAGGGGGCAGAACACTGAAGCTTTCTTT. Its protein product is CASSNRGQNTEAFF.

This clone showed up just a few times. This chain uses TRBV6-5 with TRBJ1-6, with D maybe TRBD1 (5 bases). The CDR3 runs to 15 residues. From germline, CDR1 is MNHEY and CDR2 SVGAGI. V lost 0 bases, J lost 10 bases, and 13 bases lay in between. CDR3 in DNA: TGTGCCAGCAGTTACTCGGGAGGGGCTTGGTCACCCCTCCACTTT. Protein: CASSYSGGAWSPLHF.

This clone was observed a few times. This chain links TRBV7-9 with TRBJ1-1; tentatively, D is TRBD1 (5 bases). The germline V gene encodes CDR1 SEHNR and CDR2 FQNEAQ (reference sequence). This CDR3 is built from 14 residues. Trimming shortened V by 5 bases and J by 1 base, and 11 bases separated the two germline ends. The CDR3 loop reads CASSPRQWNTEAFF. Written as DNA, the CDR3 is TGTGCCAGCAGCCCAAGACAGTGGAACACTGAAGCTTTCTTT.

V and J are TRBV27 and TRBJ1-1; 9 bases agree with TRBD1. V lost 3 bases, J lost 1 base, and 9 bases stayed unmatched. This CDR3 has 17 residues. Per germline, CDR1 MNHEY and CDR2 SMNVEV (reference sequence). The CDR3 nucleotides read TGTGCCAGCAGTTTCAACCCACAGGGGGCGGCGAACACTGAAGCTTTCTTT. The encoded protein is CASSFNPQGAANTEAFF.

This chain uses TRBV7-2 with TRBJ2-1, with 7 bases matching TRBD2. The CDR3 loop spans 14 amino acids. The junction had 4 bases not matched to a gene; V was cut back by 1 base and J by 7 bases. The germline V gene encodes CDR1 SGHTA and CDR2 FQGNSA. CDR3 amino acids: CASSLVDSGNEQFF. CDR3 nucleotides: TGTGCCAGCAGCTTAGTTGATAGCGGGAATGAGCAGTTCTTC.

The CDR3 nucleotides read TGTGCCACCAGCTCATTTGGCGGTTTGGACAATGAGCAGTTCTTC. Translating it yields CATSSFGGLDNEQFF. This chain connects TRBV15 to TRBJ2-1; D ambiguous. The V gene's germline CDR1 is LNHNV and CDR2 YYDKDF (reference sequence). This CDR3 contains 15 residues. V dropped 5 bases and J dropped 5 bases, with 16 bases sitting between them.